What follows are 19 T cell receptor beta chains derived from one specimen sequenced in a study of blood T cell repertoires in COVID-19. The method was immunoSEQ multiplex PCR; TCRdb's version includes in-frame clones alone and lacks a portion of them. Here the sample spans over 200,000 clones, around 80% being singletons. Sequenced sample: peripheral blood. These receptors all come from a human donor in a cohort sampled during active COVID-19.

The V and J genes are TRBV2 and TRBJ1-1; D unclear. CDR1 is SNHLY, CDR2 FYNNEI, per germline. The CDR3 covers 17 residues. The V end was cut by 1 base, the J end by 5 bases, with 20 bases between. The CDR3 DNA is TGTGCCAGCAGTGAAGGGGGAGGGCGTCGTGCTTTGACTGAAGCTTTCTTT. It encodes CASSEGGGRRALTEAFF. Combining the CDR3 with reference TRBV2 and TRBJ1-1 gives the whole variable domain EPEVTQTPSHQVTQMGQEVILRCVPISNHLYFYWYRQILGQKVEFLVSFYNNEISEKSEIFDDQFSVERPDGSNFTLKIRSTKLEDSAMYFCASSEGGGRRALTEAFFGQGTRLTVV.

As for this clone: The sample carries other DNA sequences with the same CDR3. The chain carries TRBV11-2 and TRBJ2-3, with D unclear. Germline CDR1 reads SGHAT; CDR2 reads FQNNGV. The CDR3 extends over 15 amino acids. V dropped 0 bases and J dropped 0 bases, with 7 bases sitting between them. The CDR3 loop reads CASSLDRLSTDTQYF. CDR3 sequence (DNA): TGTGCCAGCAGCTTAGATAGACTGAGCACAGATACGCAGTATTTT.

This chain connects TRBV5-1 to TRBJ2-7; 10 bases fit TRBD1. Looked up from germline, CDR1 is SGHRS and CDR2 is YFSETQ. The CDR3 spans 15 residues. Losses at the gene ends were 4 bases for V and 3 bases for J; bases not matched to a gene: 7. In DNA form, the CDR3 reads TGCGCCAGCAGCGTCGGCGGACAGGGGGGCTACGAGCAGTACTTC. This codes for CASSVGGQGGYEQYF.

This clone was recorded only once. The V gene is TRBV9, the J gene TRBJ1-6; 7 bases map to TRBD1. The germline V gene encodes CDR1 SGDLS and CDR2 YYNGEE. V dropped 4 bases and J dropped 6; count of bases not matched to a gene: 4. CDR3 length: 14 residues. The CDR3: CASSPDRVNSPLHF. CDR3 bases: TGTGCCAGCAGCCCCGACAGGGTTAATTCACCCCTCCACTTT.

In this sample, this clone turned up a few times. The genes are TRBV11-1 and TRBJ2-1; D might be TRBD1 (5 bases). CDR1 SGHAT and CDR2 FQDESV come from the germline V gene (reference sequence). The CDR3 totals 12 residues. V lost 5 bases to trimming and J lost 10 bases, with 12 bases between them. The CDR3 bases are TGTGCCAGCAGCCTCAGGGTCAGGGAGCAGTTCTTC. Translated: CASSLRVREQFF.

This clone was seen more than once but under ten times. The CDR3 loop is CASSSPPGGTEAFF. The CDR3 region has the DNA TGTGCCAGCAGCTCCCCCCCCGGGGGAACTGAAGCTTTCTTT. The rearrangement uses TRBV6-6 and TRBJ1-1, with D perhaps TRBD1 (5 bases). Trimming removed 6 bases from V and 5 bases from J, with 16 bases in between. This CDR3 spans 14 amino acids. Germline V lookup: CDR1 MNHNY, CDR2 SVGAGI (reference sequence).

This chain joins TRBV7-2 and TRBJ2-7; 7 bases fit TRBD2. With V trimmed by 1 base and J by 3 bases, 6 bases remained unmatched. The CDR3 loop spans 15 amino acids. Germline CDR1 is SGHTA and CDR2 is FQGNSA. In DNA form, the CDR3 reads TGTGCCAGCAGCTTAGGCTGGACTAGGTTCTACGAGCAGTACTTC. The encoded protein is CASSLGWTRFYEQYF.

The chain has TRBV5-1 and TRBJ2-7, with D possibly TRBD2 on 6 matching bases. The CDR3 runs 14 residues. With 4 bases removed from V and 1 base from J, the gap between germline ends came to 12 bases. Germline V gives CDR1 SGHRS, CDR2 YFSETQ. CDR3 nucleotide sequence: TGCGCCAGCAGCACCGGGACTGCTTCCTACGAGCAGTACTTC. Its translation is CASSTGTASYEQYF. Full variable domain (remainder filled in from reference TRBV5-1 and TRBJ2-7): KAGVTQTPRYLIKTRGQQVTLSCSPISGHRSVSWYQQTPGQGLQFLFEYFSETQRNKGNFPGRFSGRQFSNSRSEMNVSTLELGDSALYLCASSTGTASYEQYFGPGTRLTVT.

The genes are TRBV19 and TRBJ2-6; D remains unclear. The ends were cut back, 2 bases at V and 5 bases at J, with 10 bases in the middle. Germline CDR1 LNHDA, CDR2 SQIVND (reference sequence). The CDR3 consists of 15 residues. This CDR3 is CASSINGPRANVLTF. As DNA, the CDR3 is TGTGCCAGTAGTATAAATGGGCCCAGGGCCAACGTCCTGACTTTC.

This clone has only one observation. The chain combines TRBV25-1 with TRBJ1-2; 11 bases line up with TRBD1. V lost 1 base, J lost 4 bases, and 5 bases stayed unmatched. This CDR3 is built from 16 residues. Germline values: CDR1 MGHDK, CDR2 SYGVNS. This CDR3 is CASSEWTGGVSYGYTF. The CDR3 DNA sequence: TGTGCCAGCAGTGAATGGACAGGGGGCGTCAGCTATGGCTACACCTTC.

This chain links TRBV5-1 with TRBJ1-1; TRBD1 might be the D (6 bases). Germline assignment: CDR1 SGHRS and CDR2 YFSETQ. V shed 3 bases and J shed 1 base, with 16 bases lying between them. This CDR3 has 16 amino acids. The CDR3, as DNA: TGCGCCAGCAGCTCGGATCCGACAGGCAAGAACACTGAAGCTTTCTTT. Translation: CASSSDPTGKNTEAFF. The full variable domain, with the rest looked up from reference TRBV5-1 and TRBJ1-1, is KAGVTQTPRYLIKTRGQQVTLSCSPISGHRSVSWYQQTPGQGLQFLFEYFSETQRNKGNFPGRFSGRQFSNSRSEMNVSTLELGDSALYLCASSSDPTGKNTEAFFGQGTRLTVV.

The V and J genes are TRBV14 and TRBJ2-7; D is perhaps TRBD1 (6 bases). Trimming shortened V by 4 bases and J by 0 bases, and 16 bases separated the two germline ends. Germline V gene data show CDR1 as SGHDN and CDR2 as FVKESK. The length of the CDR3 is 16 residues. The CDR3 reads CASSRAAGTSSYEQYF. The CDR3 nucleotides read TGTGCCAGCAGCCGCGCCGCCGGGACATCCTCCTACGAGCAGTACTTC.

V and J are TRBV28 and TRBJ1-5, with a weak D call TRBD1 (6 bases). The CDR3 has 16 amino acids. The V end lost 6 bases, the J end lost 1 base, and 16 bases lay between the germline ends. Germline-derived CDR1 and CDR2 are MDHEN and SYDVKM. CDR3 sequence (DNA): TGTGCCAGCAGCTCGGGGGGCATAATCAGCAATCAGCCCCAGCATTTT. This gives the protein CASSSGGIISNQPQHF.

This chain connects TRBV6-2 or TRBV6-3 to TRBJ2-1; 14 bases match TRBD2. The V and J ends lost 6 bases and 8 bases, in that order; junction bases with no gene match: 6. The CDR3 spans 15 residues. The germline gives CDR1 MNHEY, CDR2 SVGEGT. Here the CDR3 reads CASSSTSGRADEQFF. CDR3 bases: TGTGCCAGCAGCTCGACTAGCGGGAGGGCCGATGAGCAGTTCTTC.

The chain combines TRBV6-2 or TRBV6-3 with TRBJ2-6, with D perhaps matching TRBD1 (6 bases). Germline assignment: CDR1 MNHEY and CDR2 SVGEGT. This CDR3 has 16 residues. Between the trimmed V and J ends, which lost 5 bases and 2 bases, there was a span of 13 bases. The CDR3 region is CASSPQGNPGANVLTF. For the CDR3, the DNA is TGTGCCAGCAGTCCACAGGGAAACCCTGGGGCCAACGTCCTGACTTTC.

The CDR3 DNA reads TGTGCCAGTAGTCGCGACAGGAACACTAACTATGGCTACACCTTC. Protein sequence: CASSRDRNTNYGYTF. The rearrangement joins TRBV19 to TRBJ1-2; possible D gene TRBD1, 6 bases. The germline V gene encodes CDR1 LNHDA and CDR2 SQIVND (reference sequence). This CDR3 is built from 15 residues. Trimming stripped 5 bases from V and 0 bases from J, with 13 bases between.

This sequence joins TRBV5-5 and TRBJ2-5, with 11 bases aligning to TRBD1. CDR1 and CDR2 (germline): SGHKS, YYEKEE (reference sequence). The trim removed 3 bases at V and 3 bases at J, leaving 4 bases unmatched. CDR3 size: 15 residues. The CDR3 spells CASSSLGQGEETQYF. The DNA for the CDR3 is TGTGCCAGCAGCTCACTGGGACAGGGGGAAGAGACCCAGTACTTC.

The chain employs TRBV4-1 and TRBJ1-1, with D possibly being TRBD1 (6 bases). The CDR3 has 15 amino acids. V lost 4 bases and J 0 bases, leaving 12 bases between the germline ends. Per the germline V gene, CDR1 is MGHRA and CDR2 is YSYEKL. Written as DNA, the CDR3 is TGCGCCAGCAGCCTTCGGACAGTCATGAACACTGAAGCTTTCTTT. Encoded protein: CASSLRTVMNTEAFF.

This clone occurred a few times. The chain carries TRBV20-1 and TRBJ2-5; tentative D call: TRBD2 (5 bases). The CDR3 consists of 10 residues. Germline V gene lookup returns CDR1 DFQATT and CDR2 SNEGSKA (reference sequence). V lost 6 bases to trimming and J lost 7 bases, with 9 bases between them. The CDR3, as DNA: TGCAGTGCCTTACTAGGGACCCAGTACTTC. Protein: CSALLGTQYF.